The entry below gives a single T cell receptor (beta chain) sequence along with its context. These data are taken from a study of T cells in Graves' hyperthyroidism and ophthalmopathy. Germline-derived CDR1 and CDR2 are ENHRY and SYGVKD. The CDR3 has 15 amino acids. With 3 bases removed from V and 1 base from J, the gap between germline ends came to 12 bases. There were TCR beta CDR3 regions amplified from RNA transcripts. The HTBI primer set drove a first-round RT-PCR of the TCR CDR3. TCRdb reanalysed the multiplex PCR reads using MiXCR and keeps one entry per CDR3 protein. The top ten clones hold around a fifth of a sample with 500,000 to 600,000 distinct CDR3 sequences, more than 45% of them seen once.

This sequence originates from an adult woman with Graves' disease, either hyperthyroidism or ophthalmopathy (not recorded which). The chain recombines TRBV10-3 with TRBJ1-2; D gene unclear. Sequencing used peripheral blood or thyroid tissue (not recorded which). CDR3 nucleotides: TGTGCCATCAGTGATAGGCAAGACGGTAACTATGGCTACACCTTC. The encoded protein is CAISDRQDGNYGYTF.